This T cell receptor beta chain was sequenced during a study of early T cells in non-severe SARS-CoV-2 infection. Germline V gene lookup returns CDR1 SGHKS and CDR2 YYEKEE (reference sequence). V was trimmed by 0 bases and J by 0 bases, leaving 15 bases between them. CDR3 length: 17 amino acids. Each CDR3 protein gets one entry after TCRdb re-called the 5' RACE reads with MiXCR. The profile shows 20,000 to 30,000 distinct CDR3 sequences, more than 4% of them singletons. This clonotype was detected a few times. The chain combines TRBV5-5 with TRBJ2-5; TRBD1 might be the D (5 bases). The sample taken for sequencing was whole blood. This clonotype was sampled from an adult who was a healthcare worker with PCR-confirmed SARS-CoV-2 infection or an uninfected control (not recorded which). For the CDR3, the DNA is TGTGCCAGCAGCTTGGCTTCGTGGGGCCGGTACCAAGAGACCCAGTACTTC. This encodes CASSLASWGRYQETQYF. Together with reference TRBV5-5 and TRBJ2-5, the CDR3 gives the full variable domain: DAGVTQSPTHLIKTRGQQVTLRCSPISGHKSVSWYQQVLGQGPQFIFQYYEKEERGRGNFPDRFSARQFPNYSSELNVNALLLGDSALYLCASSLASWGRYQETQYFGPGTRLLVL.